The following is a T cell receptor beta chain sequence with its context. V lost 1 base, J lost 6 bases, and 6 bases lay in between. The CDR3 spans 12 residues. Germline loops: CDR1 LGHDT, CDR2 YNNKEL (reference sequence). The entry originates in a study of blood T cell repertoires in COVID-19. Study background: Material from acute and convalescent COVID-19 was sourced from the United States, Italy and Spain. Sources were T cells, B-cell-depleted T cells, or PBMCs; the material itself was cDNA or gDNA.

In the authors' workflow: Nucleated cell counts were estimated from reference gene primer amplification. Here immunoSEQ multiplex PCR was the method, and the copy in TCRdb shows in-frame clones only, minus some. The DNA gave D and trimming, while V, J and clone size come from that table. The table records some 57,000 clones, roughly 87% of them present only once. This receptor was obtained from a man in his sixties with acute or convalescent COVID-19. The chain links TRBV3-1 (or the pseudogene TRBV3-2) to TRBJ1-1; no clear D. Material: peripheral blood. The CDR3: CASSQGRAEAFF. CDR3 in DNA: TGTGCCAGCAGCCAAGGTCGAGCTGAAGCTTTCTTT.